This T cell receptor beta chain was identified during a study of blood T cells in healthy people across ages. Study observations and caveats: Long-lived and aged donors differed, with more naive CD4+ cells and higher diversity in the long-lived.

With 6 bases clipped from V and 5 bases from J, the junction kept 2 bases outside the gene matches. The CDR3 spans 12 residues. Germline V gene sequence: CDR1 SGDLS, CDR2 YYNGEE. Then a second PCR, running about 6 to 12 cycles, was carried out with a sample-barcoded 5' primer and a J-beta primer mix. In TCRdb, the 5' RACE reads were re-called with MiXCR into one record per CDR3 protein. The repertoire holds about 800,000 distinct CDR3 sequences, with 20% to 25% as singletons. Points on this clonotype: What it binds is not known.

The sample was also linked to a second study, of T cells of mothers and their children. That source notes: Per child, about 2.8 million TCR beta CDR3 reads were obtained, against over 10 million per mother.

Sequenced material: blood. The genes are TRBV9 and TRBJ1-1, with TRBD1 identical over 9 bases. This TCR derives from a boy between 10 and 17 years old in good health. Here the CDR3 reads CASTGTGTEAFF. CDR3 DNA sequence: TGTGCCAGCACCGGGACAGGGACTGAAGCTTTCTTT.